The rows below give T cell receptor beta chains drawn from one sample of a study of regulatory T cells in long-lasting Graves disease. MiXCR, run by TCRdb on the multiplex PCR reads, gives a single entry per CDR3 protein. The table records hundreds of thousands of distinct CDR3 sequences, 15% to 20% of them present only once. The same sample was also studied in work on T cells in Graves' hyperthyroidism and ophthalmopathy.

The specimen was peripheral blood mononuclear cells (PBMCs), collected at new diagnosis, from a patient treated with antithyroid drugs. These TCRs come from a man between 40 and 49 years old with Graves disease. CDR3s include the opening cysteine and the closing phenylalanine or tryptophan. A D gene is named only where the DNA matches it firmly. Clone size is given for some rows only: seen once, a few or many times, or a class if the clone is expanded.

>TRBJ2-5|TRBD1|many|TRBV7-3
TGTGCCAGCGGCCCGGGACAGTCCGAGACCCAGTACTTC
CASGPGQSETQYF
>TRBJ2-2|TRBD1|NA|TRBV5-1
TGCGCCAGCAGCTTACCCGGGACAGCAACCTACACCGGGGAGCTGTTTTTT
CASSLPGTATYTGELFF
>TRBJ1-6|NA|NA|TRBV7-9
TGTGCCAGCAGCACGACGGACTCAATGTATTACTCACCCCTCCACTTT
CASSTTDSMYYSPLHF
>TRBJ1-4|TRBD1|many|TRBV28
TGTGCCAGCAGCCGAGGGGGCTGGGATGAAAAACTGTTTTTT
CASSRGGWDEKLFF
>TRBJ2-7|NA|many|TRBV7-9
TGTGCCAGCAGCTTGGGGGGGGCAGACCCCTTTGGCGAGCAGTACTTC
CASSLGGADPFGEQYF
>TRBJ1-2|NA|few|TRBV2
TGTGCCAGCAGTACCCTAGACGGCAGGGTCTATGGCTACACCTTC
CASSTLDGRVYGYTF
>TRBJ2-1|TRBD1|NA|TRBV19
TGTGCCAGTATAGGGGACAGGGTTTTAAATGAGCAGTTCTTC
CASIGDRVLNEQFF
>TRBJ2-7|NA|many|TRBV11-1
TGTGCCAGCAGCTCATACAGGGACGCCTACGAGCAGTACTTC
CASSSYRDAYEQYF
>TRBJ2-2|TRBD1|many|TRBV5-1
TGCGCCAGCGATGTGACAGGGAGCGGGGAGCTGTTTTTT
CASDVTGSGELFF
>TRBJ2-1|TRBD2|few|TRBV20-1
TGCAGTGCTTTCAGCCCAGCGGGGGGCGTATACAATGAGCAGTTCTTC
CSAFSPAGGVYNEQFF
>TRBJ2-1|TRBD1|NA|TRBV5-4
TGTGCCAGCAGCCCCGCCGGGACAGGGGCCTACAATGAGCAGTTCTTC
CASSPAGTGAYNEQFF
>TRBJ1-1|TRBD1|many|TRBV7-9
TGTGCCAGCAGCTCGCTCAGGGGGCTGAACACTGAAGCTTTCTTT
CASSSLRGLNTEAFF
>TRBJ1-5|NA|many|TRBV4-1
TGCGCCAGCAGCCCAAACCAGGTAGGGAGATTCAATCAGCCCCAGCATTTT
CASSPNQVGRFNQPQHF
>TRBJ2-7|TRBD1|many|TRBV6-4
TGTGCCAGCAGGAGGACAGGGAGCTACGAGCAGTACTTC
CASRRTGSYEQYF
>TRBJ2-3|TRBD1|once|TRBV19
TGTGCCAGTAAGGAGACAGGGGGACCAGATACGCAGTATTTT
CASKETGGPDTQYF
>TRBJ2-5|NA|many|TRBV7-9
TGTGCCAGCAGCGAACTTGAAGGAGGGAAAGAGACCCAGTACTTC
CASSELEGGKETQYF
>TRBJ2-7|NA|few|TRBV7-9
TGTGCCAGCAGCTTCGCGCAGGGTAAATCCTACGAGCAGTACTTC
CASSFAQGKSYEQYF
>TRBJ2-3|TRBD1|NA|TRBV7-9
TGTGCCAGCAGCAGAGACCCGGGACAGGGGGCCGCAGATACGCAGTATTTT
CASSRDPGQGAADTQYF
>TRBJ2-3|NA|NA|TRBV7-8
TGTGCCAGCAGCCCTACCCACACAGATACGCAGTATTTT
CASSPTHTDTQYF
>TRBJ1-1|TRBD1|many|TRBV6-1
TGTGCCAGCAGCAGAAACAGGGGGCGGAACACTGAAGCTTTCTTT
CASSRNRGRNTEAFF
>TRBJ2-7|NA|few|TRBV19
TGTGCCAGTAACGCAATATTTGGGGCAACCTACGAGCAGTACTTC
CASNAIFGATYEQYF
>TRBJ2-7|NA|many|TRBV4-3
TGCGCCAGCAGCGAGGCCGGGAACTTTTTGGACGAGCAGTACTTC
CASSEAGNFLDEQYF
>TRBJ1-2|TRBD1|many|TRBV30
TGTGCCTGGCGGGACAGGGGAGGGTATGGCTACACCTTC
CAWRDRGGYGYTF
>TRBJ1-5|NA|many|TRBV5-5
TGTGCCAGCAGCTTGGTCAGGGATCAGCCCCAGCATTTT
CASSLVRDQPQHF
>TRBJ2-5|TRBD2|NA|TRBV7-2
TGTGCCAGCAGCGCCGGGACTAGCGGGGGGTACGTAGAGACCCAGTACTTC
CASSAGTSGGYVETQYF
>TRBJ1-3|NA|once|TRBV6-6
TGTGCCAGCAGTTACTCGAGCCCCGGAAACACCATATATTTT
CASSYSSPGNTIYF
>TRBJ2-2|TRBD1|NA|TRBV12-3/TRBV12-4
TGTGCCAGCAGTGGACAGGGGGCGATCGGGGAGCTGTTTTTT
CASSGQGAIGELFF
>TRBJ1-1|NA|few|TRBV7-2
TGTGCCAGCAGCTTAGTTCTGGACACTGAAGCTTTCTTT
CASSLVLDTEAFF
>TRBJ2-3|TRBD2|many|TRBV20-1
TGCAGTGCTAGAGATCTAGCGGGGGGGCGTACGCAGTATTTT
CSARDLAGGRTQYF
>TRBJ1-1|NA|many|TRBV3-1
TGTGCCAGCAGCCAAGGGGGCGGCGTCACTGAAGCTTTCTTT
CASSQGGGVTEAFF
>TRBJ2-2|NA|few|TRBV11-2
TGTGCCAGCAGCTTAGATCGGGGCAGGGCCAACACCGGGGAGCTGTTTTTT
CASSLDRGRANTGELFF
>TRBJ1-2|NA|many|TRBV18
TGTGCCAGCTCACCTCTGGACCGCTATGGCTACACCTTC
CASSPLDRYGYTF
>TRBJ2-2|NA|few|TRBV11-2
TGTGCCAGCAGTCCACTAGCCCCCGGGGAGCTGTTTTTT
CASSPLAPGELFF
>TRBJ1-1|TRBD1|few|TRBV20-1
TGCAGTGCTAGAGCAGATGGACAGGCGTTGATCACTGAAGCTTTCTTT
CSARADGQALITEAFF
>TRBJ1-4|TRBD1|few|TRBV7-9
TGTGCCAGCAGCCCTAGGGACAGTAATGAAAAACTGTTTTTT
CASSPRDSNEKLFF
>TRBJ2-7|TRBD1|many|TRBV9
TGTGCCAGCAGCGTAGGCGGGACAGGGGTCCCCAAGCAGTACTTC
CASSVGGTGVPKQYF
>TRBJ1-5|NA|many|TRBV15
TGTGCCACCAGCAGAGACAGATATCAGCCCCAGCATTTT
CATSRDRYQPQHF
>TRBJ2-1|TRBD2|many|TRBV28
TGTGCCAGCAGAACTAGCGGGGGCAGCAATGAGCAGTTCTTC
CASRTSGGSNEQFF
>TRBJ2-2|NA|NA|TRBV4-3
TGCGCCAGCAGCCAAGGTCGTGGGGGGGGCCGGATCGGGGAGCTGTTTTTT
CASSQGRGGGRIGELFF